Below, one T cell receptor (beta chain) is given with its context. Its binding antigen is unknown. No base quality values were provided; no much bigger clone lies one nucleotide off. Participants in the prospective study were aged about 18 to 95 years, lived in some 24 United States geographic areas, and enrolled through a virtual design. To assign participants to cohorts, the prospective study relied on clinical history that participants themselves reported in a screening survey and a study questionnaire. Recovered participants in ImmuneRACE Cohort 3 were defined as having two consecutive negative NP/OP PCR tests, clearance from a healthcare professional, or resolution of symptoms. In the prospective study, mobile phlebotomists collected whole blood, serum and a nasopharyngeal or oropharyngeal swab from each participant. Additional blood draws and questionnaires over an approximately 2-month period could optionally be provided by prospective study participants. Prospective study blood samples were shipped either frozen or at room temperature before DNA extraction.

The immunoSEQ Assay, a bias-controlled multiplex PCR, was used to amplify TCRbeta CDR3 regions from genomic DNA. In the paper's pipeline: Within the assay, amplification of reference gene primers was used to estimate how many nucleated cells each sample contained. To quantify the absolute abundance of each unique TCRbeta CDR3 rearrangement, sequence reads were collapsed and filtered. For each sample, productive Simpson clonality was calculated as the square root of Simpson's diversity index over productive rearrangements. TCRdb obtained this table from immuneACCESS and retained in-frame rearrangements with V and J assigned. These tables miss some clones; where compared with another copy, unresolved V genes account for less than half of the shortfall, and the remainder is unexplained. V, J and clone size reflect that table, while D and trimming were determined from the DNA. Here the sample has about 380,000 clones; less than 90% occur a single time. The ten largest clones take up almost 3% of the sample.

This sample stems from a study of blood T cell repertoires in COVID-19 (TCRdb year 2020). General notes on the study: Samples covering the acute and convalescent phases of COVID-19 were provided by collaborators in the United States, Italy and Spain. Samples came from the ongoing ImmuneRACE study (first 160 participants) plus 1,254 subjects from 6 global collaborators. The prospective study material was composed of cDNA or gDNA derived from T cells, B-cell-depleted T cells, or PBMCs. Sample metadata almost always included a de-identified subject ID, COVID-19 status, age in years and sex. Subjects who had been exposed to COVID-19, were actively infected with it, or had recovered from it provided the deeply sampled blood TCRbeta repertoires that made up the dataset. Where HLA class I and class II types were available, the types were taken from metadata supplied by the sample provider, not from assay-based typing. A freely available public database, intended as a resource for researchers studying the immune response to SARS-CoV-2, is where the repertoires were released.

In the germline V gene (reference sequence), CDR1 corresponds to SEHNR and CDR2 to FQNEAQ. Between the V and J ends, shortened by 2 bases and 0 bases respectively, the junction contains 7 bases. The CDR3 numbers 15 residues from cysteine through phenylalanine. Only CDR3 DNA remains: 45 bases, in frame from the first base. General study outcomes and caveats: Clinical and demographic metadata were provided uncurated, with the amount varying by source and participant.

The sequence was collected from a woman aged 30 to 39 who had recovered from COVID-19. The sequence joins TRBV7-9 to TRBJ2-2; the D segment could be TRBD2, given 6 matching bases. The sequenced material came from PBMCs or T cells enriched from blood (not recorded which). The DNA sequence follows: TGTGCCAGCAGCTTACCGGGGGCGAACACCGGGGAGCTGTTTTTT. This encodes CASSLPGANTGELFF.